This TCR beta chain was captured by sequencing in a study of regulatory T cells in long-lasting Graves disease. Findings and limits, study-wide: New patients shared fewer public clonotypes (roughly 990) than persistent patients did (around 2,900). Favored gene segments in persistent disease were TRBV28, TRBJ1-2 and TRBJ2-5.

Libraries of TCR beta came from iRepertoire HTBI primers plus Arm-PCR of CDR3 regions. In TCRdb, the multiplex PCR reads were re-called with MiXCR into one record per CDR3 protein. The data hold fewer than 450,000 distinct CDR3 sequences, with about 20% observed a single time. The table lists this clonotype with a few counts. Antigen: not known. Indicated time point: persistent/refractory GD, antithyroid drugs over 5 years with positive TRAb. Researchers made the TCR library from RNA that was extracted from PBMCs. Those enrolled as patients came out of an endocrinology department in Xi'an, China. The germline V gene has CDR1 SGHRS and CDR2 YFSETQ. V lost 3 bases and J lost 7, with 13 bases in between. The CDR3 loop spans 14 amino acids.

Specimen: peripheral blood mononuclear cells (PBMCs), collected when the disease was refractory, from a patient treated with antithyroid drugs. The receptor was derived from a female donor with Graves disease. The chain couples TRBV5-1 to TRBJ2-2; D is possibly TRBD1 (5 bases). The CDR3 sequence is CASSSNLQGGELFF. Here the CDR3 DNA reads TGCGCCAGCAGCTCGAACCTTCAGGGCGGGGAGCTGTTTTTT.